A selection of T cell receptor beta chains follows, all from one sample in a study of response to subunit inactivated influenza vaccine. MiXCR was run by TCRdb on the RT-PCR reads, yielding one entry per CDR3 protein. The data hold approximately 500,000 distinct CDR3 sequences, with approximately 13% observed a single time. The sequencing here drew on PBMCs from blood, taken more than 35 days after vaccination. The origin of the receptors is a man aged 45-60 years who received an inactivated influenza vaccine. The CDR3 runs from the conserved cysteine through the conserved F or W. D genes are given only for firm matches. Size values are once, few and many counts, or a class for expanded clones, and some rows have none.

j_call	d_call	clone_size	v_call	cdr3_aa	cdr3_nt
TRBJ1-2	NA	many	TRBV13	CASSPAWTEKDYGYTF	TGTGCCAGCAGCCCGGCATGGACGGAAAAAGACTATGGCTACACCTTC
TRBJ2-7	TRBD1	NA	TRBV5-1	CASSFQGTGLYEQYF	TGCGCCAGCAGCTTCCAGGGGACAGGGCTCTACGAGCAGTACTTC
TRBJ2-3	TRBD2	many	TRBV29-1	CSGYTSSGSLNTQYF	TGCAGCGGCTATACCTCTAGCGGGAGTTTGAATACGCAGTATTTT
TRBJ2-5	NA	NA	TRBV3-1	CASSQVRSETQYF	TGTGCCAGCAGCCAAGTGAGGTCGGAGACCCAGTACTTC
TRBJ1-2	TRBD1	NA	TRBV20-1	CSARDPDRVHYGYTF	TGCAGTGCTAGAGATCCGGACAGGGTACACTATGGCTACACCTTC
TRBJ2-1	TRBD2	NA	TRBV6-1	CASKFSGGADNEQFF	TGTGCCAGCAAATTTAGCGGGGGGGCAGACAATGAGCAGTTCTTC
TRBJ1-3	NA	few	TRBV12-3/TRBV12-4	CASTRDYSGNTIYF	TGTGCCAGCACCCGGGATTACTCTGGAAACACCATATATTTT
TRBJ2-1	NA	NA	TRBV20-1	CSASRDLNNEQFF	TGCAGTGCTAGTAGGGACTTAAACAATGAGCAGTTCTTC
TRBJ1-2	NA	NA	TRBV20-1	CSAPGMRGYTF	TGCAGTGCGCCAGGGATGCGTGGCTACACCTTC
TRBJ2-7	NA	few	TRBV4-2	CASSQVRLTGNSYEQYF	TGTGCCAGCAGCCAAGTCCGCCTAACAGGGAATTCCTACGAGCAGTACTTC
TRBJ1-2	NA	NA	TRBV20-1	CSASSQGGGYTF	TGCAGTGCTAGTTCGCAGGGAGGCGGCTACACCTTC
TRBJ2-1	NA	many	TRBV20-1	CSARAGHNEQFF	TGCAGTGCTAGAGCGGGCCACAATGAGCAGTTCTTC
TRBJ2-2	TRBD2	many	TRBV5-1	CASASSREIGELFF	TGCGCCAGCGCGTCTTCGCGGGAGATCGGGGAGCTGTTTTTT
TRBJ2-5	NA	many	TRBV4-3	CASSQDIRGETQYF	TGCGCCAGCAGCCAAGATATCAGGGGAGAGACCCAGTACTTC
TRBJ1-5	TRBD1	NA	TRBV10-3	CAITQGVGQPQHF	TGTGCCATTACACAGGGGGTTGGTCAGCCCCAGCATTTT
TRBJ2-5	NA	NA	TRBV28	CASTKRVGQETQYF	TGTGCCAGCACCAAAAGGGTAGGGCAAGAGACCCAGTACTTC
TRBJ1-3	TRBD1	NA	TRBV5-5	CASSLAAGTGSGNTIYF	TGTGCCAGCAGCTTGGCCGCGGGGACAGGGTCTGGAAACACCATATATTTT
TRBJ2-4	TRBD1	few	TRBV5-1	CASSTPGQGWNIQYF	TGCGCCAGCAGCACCCCGGGACAGGGGTGGAACATTCAGTACTTC
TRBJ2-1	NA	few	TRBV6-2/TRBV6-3	CASTPGVSEQFF	TGTGCCAGCACCCCGGGGGTCAGTGAGCAGTTCTTC